The 19 T cell receptor beta chains in this list originate from one sample, sequenced in a study of blood T cell repertoires in COVID-19. Sequencing was performed with immunoSEQ multiplex PCR; in TCRdb, only in-frame clones are kept and a portion is missing. The sample lists 200,000 to 300,000 clones; 81% were seen once. Sequenced input: peripheral blood. The receptors here all came from a woman of 80 years or more with COVID-19, enrolled during active disease.

This clone occurred a few times. The chain combines TRBV5-1 with TRBJ2-7; D unresolved. Trimming cost V 0 bases and J 2 bases, with 9 bases left between them. The CDR3 consists of 14 residues. CDR1 is SGHRS and CDR2 is YFSETQ in the germline V gene. In nucleotides, the CDR3 is TGCGCCAGCAGCTTGGGTCAGGCCGCCTACGAGCAGTACTTC. Protein: CASSLGQAAYEQYF.

The genes are TRBV21-1 and TRBJ1-1. TRBV21-1 is a listed pseudogene. This CDR3 comprises 13 residues. CDR3 loop: CASADRGNTEAFF. CDR3 nucleotides: TGTGCCAGCGCCGACCGGGGGAACACTGAAGCTTTCTTT.

V usage is TRBV6-5 and J usage is TRBJ1-5; D gene uncertain. Trimming left V 6 bases short and J 0 bases short, with 9 bases between. CDR3 length: 14 amino acids. The germline CDR1 and CDR2 sequences are MNHEY and SVGAGI. The CDR3 sequence is CASRPVNSNQPQHF. Here the CDR3 DNA reads TGTGCCAGCAGGCCAGTTAATAGCAATCAGCCCCAGCATTTT.

This chain uses TRBV10-1 with TRBJ1-2; 10 bases line up with TRBD1. The CDR3 is 17 residues long. The V and J ends lost 3 bases and 4 bases, in that order; junction bases with no gene match: 11. CDR1 and CDR2 (germline): WNHNN, SYGVQD (reference sequence). CDR3 nucleotide sequence: TGCGCCAGCAGTGACGGGACAGGGGTCTACGTTGCCTATGGCTACACCTTC. It specifies CASSDGTGVYVAYGYTF.

The genes are TRBV5-4 and TRBJ2-3, with D perhaps matching TRBD2 (6 bases). V was trimmed by 4 bases and J by 3 bases, leaving 21 bases between them. CDR3 length: 17 amino acids. The germline V gene has CDR1 SGHNT and CDR2 YYREEE (reference sequence). The CDR3 reads CASSPSAGGSRTDTQYF. CDR3 DNA: TGTGCCAGCAGCCCCTCGGCCGGGGGTAGTAGGACAGATACGCAGTATTTT.

The chain is built from TRBV4-1 and TRBJ1-5; D is perhaps TRBD1 (5 bases). V dropped 3 bases and J dropped 0 bases, with 15 bases sitting between them. CDR1 and CDR2 (germline): MGHRA, YSYEKL. This CDR3 contains 17 residues. CDR3 in DNA: TGCGCCAGCAGCCAGTTAGGACATTCTGCTAGCAATCAGCCCCAGCATTTT. Translating gives CASSQLGHSASNQPQHF.

This chain joins TRBV6-2 or TRBV6-3 and TRBJ1-3; perhaps TRBD1 as D (6 bases). The germline V and J ends were trimmed by 4 bases and 10 bases, with 20 bases remaining between them. There are 15 residues in the CDR3. The germline V gene has CDR1 MNHEY and CDR2 SVGEGT. CDR3 DNA: TGTGCCAGCAGTTTTTCCACGCAGATCCAGGGGACCATATATTTT. Translation gives CASSFSTQIQGTIYF.

The V gene is TRBV4-3, the J gene TRBJ1-4; tentatively, D is TRBD1 (6 bases). V lost 1 base, J lost 4 bases, and 10 bases lay in between. The length of the CDR3 is 15 residues. Germline V gene sequence: CDR1 LGHNA, CDR2 YSLEER. CDR3 loop: CASSQGTAINEKLFF. The DNA of the CDR3 is TGCGCCAGCAGCCAAGGGACAGCAATTAATGAAAAACTGTTTTTT.

The CDR3 DNA reads TGTGCCAGCAGCTCATACACAGGTTATCAAGAGACCCAGTACTTC. Amino acid sequence: CASSSYTGYQETQYF. V is TRBV7-9 and J is TRBJ2-5; perhaps TRBD1 as D (5 bases). This CDR3 has 15 amino acids. The V end was cut by 4 bases, the J end by 2 bases, with 14 bases between. Germline V gene data show CDR1 as SEHNR and CDR2 as FQNEAQ (reference sequence).

The chain links TRBV28 to TRBJ1-1; tentative D call: TRBD1 (6 bases). Trimming stripped 10 bases from V and 4 bases from J, with 22 bases between. Germline V lookup: CDR1 MDHEN, CDR2 SYDVKM. There are 15 residues in the CDR3. DNA for the CDR3: TGTGCCACCGTAAAAACAAGGGGCAGGGGCACTGAAGCTTTCTTT. It specifies CATVKTRGRGTEAFF.

The chain carries TRBV4-1 and TRBJ1-4; 9 bases agree with TRBD1. V lost 4 bases, J lost 3 bases, and 9 bases stayed unmatched. The CDR3 totals 17 residues. Germline V lookup: CDR1 MGHRA, CDR2 YSYEKL. CDR3 nucleotide sequence: TGCGCCAGCAGCCGGGACAGGGCCATAACGCCTAATGAAAAACTGTTTTTT. This encodes CASSRDRAITPNEKLFF.

This chain connects TRBV2 to TRBJ1-5; 8 bases fit TRBD1. Per the germline V gene, CDR1 is SNHLY and CDR2 is FYNNEI. The CDR3 is 16 amino acids. V lost 4 bases to trimming and J lost 6 bases; unmatched junction nucleotides: 11. CDR3 loop: CASSVPDRGVSQPQHF. CDR3 nucleotide sequence: TGTGCCAGCAGTGTCCCCGACAGGGGAGTTAGTCAGCCCCAGCATTTT.

This chain connects TRBV18 to TRBJ1-2; TRBD1 aligns across 7 bases. CDR1 is KGHSH and CDR2 is LQKENI in the germline V gene. The J segment lost 6 bases and the V segment lost 7 bases, leaving 11 bases of the junction unmatched. The CDR3 has 14 amino acids. Here the CDR3 reads CASLQYDRVDGYTF. CDR3 DNA sequence: TGTGCCAGCTTACAATATGACAGGGTCGATGGCTACACCTTC. Together with reference TRBV18 and TRBJ1-2, the CDR3 gives the full variable domain: NAGVMQNPRHLVRRRGQEARLRCSPMKGHSHVYWYRQLPEEGLKFMVYLQKENIIDESGMPKERFSAEFPKEGPSILRIQQVVRGDSAAYFCASLQYDRVDGYTFGSGTRLTVV.

This clone was counted only a few times. The genes are TRBV28 and TRBJ2-7; D possibly corresponds to TRBD1 (5 bases). The germline V gene encodes CDR1 MDHEN and CDR2 SYDVKM. With 3 bases removed from V and 5 bases from J, the gap between germline ends came to 11 bases. The CDR3 runs to 13 residues. The CDR3 protein is CASSFGRVDEQYF. In DNA, the CDR3 is TGTGCCAGCAGTTTCGGCAGGGTTGACGAGCAGTACTTC.

The rearrangement joins TRBV11-2 to TRBJ1-1; D is unresolved. V was clipped by 3 bases and J by 3 bases, with 5 bases between them. The CDR3 is made up of 12 amino acids. Germline V gene data show CDR1 as SGHAT and CDR2 as FQNNGV. Written as DNA, the CDR3 is TGTGCCAGCAGCTTTTCCTACACTGAAGCTTTCTTT. Protein sequence: CASSFSYTEAFF.

The J gene is TRBJ1-4, the V gene TRBV18; TRBD1 matches 7 bases. This CDR3 has 14 amino acids. With 4 bases clipped from V and 7 bases from J, the junction kept 6 bases outside the gene matches. The germline gives CDR1 KGHSH, CDR2 LQKENI. In DNA, the CDR3 is TGTGCCAGCTCACGAGACAGGGTAACTGAAAAACTGTTTTTT. Its translation: CASSRDRVTEKLFF.

This clone has a handful of counts. This chain joins TRBV7-9 and TRBJ1-2, with 7 bases fitting TRBD1. Per germline, CDR1 SEHNR and CDR2 FQNEAQ (reference sequence). This CDR3 comprises 15 residues. V gave up 3 bases and J gave up 6 bases; unmatched junction bases: 10. CDR3 region: CASSFPPGQPDGYTF. CDR3 coding DNA: TGTGCCAGCAGCTTTCCGCCGGGACAGCCCGATGGCTACACCTTC.

The chain uses TRBV7-6 and TRBJ2-5; 7 bases map to TRBD1. The CDR3 is made up of 15 amino acids. With 3 bases clipped from V and 4 bases from J, the junction kept 8 bases outside the gene matches. CDR1 and CDR2 from the germline V gene are SGHVS and FNYEAQ. The CDR3 is CASSFGTVVSETQYF. In DNA form, the CDR3 reads TGTGCCAGCAGCTTCGGGACAGTCGTATCAGAGACCCAGTACTTC. Based on the CDR3 plus reference TRBV7-6 and TRBJ2-5, the full variable domain is GAGVSQSPRYKVTKRGQDVALRCDPISGHVSLYWYRQALGQGPEFLTYFNYEAQQDKSGLPNDRFSAERPEGSISTLTIQRTEQRDSAMYRCASSFGTVVSETQYFGPGTRLLVL.

This clone showed up just a few times. The chain combines TRBV12-3 or TRBV12-4 with TRBJ1-5; unclear D gene. V gave up 5 bases and J gave up 4 bases, with 9 bases separating them. The CDR3 contains 13 residues. In DNA, the CDR3 is TGTGCCAGCAGTCAAGCCGGTAATCAGCCCCAGCATTTT. This encodes CASSQAGNQPQHF.